This T cell receptor beta chain was sequenced for a study of response to subunit inactivated influenza vaccine (dated by TCRdb to 2017 to 2018). For context, the study as a whole: To follow how T cells responded to a trivalent subunit inactivated influenza vaccine, the researchers relied on deep quantitative profiling of the T cell receptor repertoire.

This clonotype has a single count. The clone's antigen remains unknown. Base qualities are missing; no much larger clone stands one base away. Single-read evidence is weak. General findings and caveats noted by the study authors: According to the authors, only a limited number of new T cells may be recruited by each seasonal influenza vaccination.

The CDR3 starts with the cysteine, ends with the phenylalanine, and has 13 residues. This entry keeps only the CDR3 DNA: 39 bases, framed from base 1. The germline V gene (reference sequence) sets CDR1 to LNHDA and CDR2 to SQIVND. V loses 1 base, J loses 7 bases, and the germline ends lie 8 bases apart. The library was obtained by RT-PCR. The reads were generated on an Illumina HiSeq 2500. TCRdb reprocessed the public reads (quality trimming at Q25 with fastp, clone calling with MiXCR) and kept in-frame beta chains. Every distinct CDR3 protein forms one entry, paired with its most common genes and DNA. The sample table holds hundreds of thousands of distinct CDR3 sequences, of which 15% to 20% were seen once. The top ten clonotypes cover around 9.9% of the sample.

Sequenced material: PBMCs from blood, taken roughly 5 days after vaccination. Recombination connected TRBV19 to TRBJ1-5, with the D gene too uncertain to name. The receptor was isolated from a man aged 50 to 60 who received an inactivated influenza vaccine. Donor details come from another sample of the same person, matched by shared clones. The sequenced DNA: TGTGCCAGTAGTATAGGCCCCCTACAGCCCCAGCATTTT. Translated, it reads CASSIGPLQPQHF.